These T cell receptor beta chains were read from a single sample in a study of response to subunit inactivated influenza vaccine. MiXCR, applied by TCRdb to the RT-PCR reads, yields one record per CDR3 protein. Of hundreds of thousands of distinct CDR3 sequences listed, approximately 14% were seen once; the top ten hold approximately 7%. This sample comprised PBMCs from blood, obtained 14 to 15 days before vaccination. These receptors were collected from a man aged 50-60 years who received an inactivated influenza vaccine. CDR3s leave out the opening cysteine and the closing phenylalanine or tryptophan. The D gene is left open where the match is weak.

J,D,V,length,CDR3
TRBJ1-1,.,TRBV7-6,14,ASSLVDLTPGSEAF
TRBJ2-1,.,TRBV5-5,12,ASSQIAGSGEQF
TRBJ2-7,.,TRBV7-9,15,ASSYREGWQGRSEQY
TRBJ2-3,.,TRBV2,10,ASSVDYDTQY
TRBJ2-7,TRBD1,TRBV6-1,14,ASRASGQGYSYEQY
TRBJ2-7,TRBD2,TRBV29-1,12,SVAGGRASYEQY
TRBJ2-1,.,TRBV6-1,11,ASMPPGYNEQF
TRBJ2-2,TRBD1,TRBV2,13,ASGRDRGSTGELF
TRBJ2-7,.,TRBV6-2/TRBV6-3,14,ASRRRDTYMGYEQY
TRBJ2-1,.,TRBV6-1,12,ASRKSGSENEQF
TRBJ2-7,.,TRBV29-1,13,SVVGSTVFSYEQY
TRBJ2-5,TRBD1,TRBV7-8,14,ASSPPGTGGSETQY
TRBJ2-5,.,TRBV9,14,ASSVGALTVGETQY
TRBJ1-1,.,TRBV10-1,13,ASRRRGGWNTEAF
TRBJ2-7,TRBD2,TRBV20-1,12,SATTSGRVYEQY
TRBJ1-3,.,TRBV2,13,ASSVGRVAENTIY
TRBJ1-1,TRBD1,TRBV29-1,11,SVDRGQNTEAF
TRBJ1-2,.,TRBV14,11,ASSSWTSNGYT
TRBJ2-5,.,TRBV24-1,14,ATSDFGGQLQETQY
TRBJ1-2,TRBD1,TRBV5-6,14,ASSFGRTGENYGYT
TRBJ2-3,.,TRBV11-2,14,ASSLVGRARENTQY
TRBJ2-5,TRBD1,TRBV7-9,11,ASRPGTGETQY
TRBJ2-1,.,TRBV20-1,14,SARASPPSSYNEQF
TRBJ2-3,.,TRBV18,12,ASFGGGTQDTQY
TRBJ2-2,TRBD2,TRBV6-2/TRBV6-3,14,PSSSGLAGSTGELF
TRBJ2-2,.,TRBV3-1,14,ASSPRGRVNTGELF
TRBJ2-7,.,TRBV21-1,11,ASRDRTPYEQY
TRBJ1-5,.,TRBV28,12,ASSKGQPNQPQH
TRBJ1-1,.,TRBV29-1,10,SVENRVAEAF
TRBJ1-1,.,TRBV12-3/TRBV12-4,12,ASSRAWGYTEAF
TRBJ2-4,.,TRBV7-9,10,ASSSRGDREY
TRBJ2-3,TRBD2,TRBV4-2,16,ASSRPSGGPLGTDTQY
TRBJ2-7,TRBD2,TRBV18,16,ASSLLSDLAGRGYEQY
TRBJ2-3,TRBD2,TRBV5-1,14,ASGSIAGGNTDTQY
TRBJ2-1,TRBD1,TRBV7-3,11,ASSATGVNEQF
TRBJ2-1,.,TRBV6-1,11,ASSRGVYNEQF
TRBJ2-7,.,TRBV7-9,12,ASSPIPLMREQY
TRBJ2-1,.,TRBV20-1,13,SARGAVSSYNEQF
TRBJ2-7,.,TRBV29-1,12,SVVRRGRSYEQY
TRBJ2-4,.,TRBV6-2/TRBV6-3,14,ASSYSVPAGGPVQY
TRBJ1-2,.,TRBV15,13,ATSRDRVYNYGYT
TRBJ2-3,.,TRBV7-8,13,ASSPSGRVTDTQY
TRBJ2-5,TRBD2,TRBV6-5,13,ASSYRLAFQETQY